The 20 T cell receptor beta chains given below trace back to one sample, sequenced in a study of cytomegalovirus exposure and HLA in healthy donors. 13 Jbeta primers and 60 Vbeta primers were used for the PCR. Some clones are missing from TCRdb's copy, which holds only in-frame ones; the method was immunoSEQ multiplex PCR. The sample carries some 190,000 clones, about 85% recorded once. Input material: PBMCs. The receptor source for this set is a boy aged 2 to 10 in good health and CMV-seronegative.

This clone was found once. In DNA form, the CDR3 reads TGTGCCAGTGGTGACAGGAACACTGAAGCTTTCTTT. It yields the protein CASGDRNTEAFF. The J gene is TRBJ1-1, the V gene TRBV19; tentative D call: TRBD1 (5 bases). Trimming removed 8 bases at V and 1 base at J, with 8 bases between. Germline V gene data show CDR1 as LNHDA and CDR2 as SQIVND (reference sequence). The CDR3 extends over 12 amino acids.

The chain has TRBV6-1 and TRBJ2-5; no reliable D call. The CDR3 has 18 residues. V lost 3 bases and J 0 bases, leaving 20 bases between the germline ends. Germline V gene sequence: CDR1 MNHNS, CDR2 SASEGT. As DNA, the CDR3 is TGTGCCAGCAGTGACCCCCGCAAGCGCAGTAAGGACCAAGAGACCCAGTACTTC. It encodes CASSDPRKRSKDQETQYF.

The V call is TRBV7-3, the J call TRBJ2-2, with 7 bases matching TRBD2. The germline V gene has CDR1 SGHTA and CDR2 FQGTGA. This CDR3 spans 15 amino acids. J was trimmed by 4 bases and V by 6 bases; bases with no gene match: 8. CDR3 loop: CASSSIAGPTGELFF. The DNA for the CDR3 is TGTGCCAGCAGTTCTATAGCGGGTCCCACCGGGGAGCTGTTTTTT.

The V and J genes are TRBV5-6 and TRBJ2-7, with D possibly TRBD2 on 5 matching bases. CDR3 length: 14 amino acids. Germline lookup yields CDR1 SGHDT and CDR2 YYEEEE. The V and J ends lost 0 bases and 5 bases respectively, with 12 bases between them. CDR3 in DNA: TGTGCCAGCAGCTTGGCGGGATTTGGAAACGAGCAGTACTTC. Its translation: CASSLAGFGNEQYF.

This clone appeared a few times. V and J are TRBV5-6 and TRBJ2-6, with D maybe TRBD1 (5 bases). The CDR3 length is 14 residues. The germline V gene has CDR1 SGHDT and CDR2 YYEEEE. V was shortened by 5 bases and J by 3 bases, with 9 bases between the two germline ends. Here the CDR3 DNA reads TGTGCCAGCAGATCAGGGTTTGGGGCCAACGTCCTGACTTTC. Translation: CASRSGFGANVLTF.

This chain links TRBV7-2 with TRBJ2-1; maybe TRBD2 (6 bases). CDR1 is SGHTA, CDR2 FQGNSA, per germline. The CDR3 spans 14 residues. The ends were cut back, 5 bases at V and 6 bases at J, with 14 bases in the middle. CDR3 coding DNA: TGTGCCAGCAGCCCAAACCGAGCGGGCAATGAGCAGTTCTTC. It translates to CASSPNRAGNEQFF.

This chain uses TRBV6-1 with TRBJ2-7; unclear D gene. The V gene lost 1 base and the J gene lost 5 bases, with 12 bases spanning the gap. The CDR3 extends over 14 amino acids. In germline, CDR1 is MNHNS, CDR2 SASEGT. The CDR3 loop is CASSEGRYSDEQYF. The DNA of the CDR3 is TGTGCCAGCAGTGAAGGAAGATACAGTGACGAGCAGTACTTC.

V is TRBV11-2 and J is TRBJ2-7, with TRBD1 matching over 10 bases. This CDR3 is 15 amino acids long. Germline trimming cut 4 bases from V and 1 base from J; bases unmatched to any gene: 4. Germline V CDR1 and CDR2: SGHAT, FQNNGV. This CDR3 reads CASSWLGQGSYEQYF. CDR3 sequence (DNA): TGTGCCAGCAGCTGGCTGGGACAGGGGTCCTACGAGCAGTACTTC.

This sequence joins TRBV19 and TRBJ2-3; D possibly corresponds to TRBD1 (6 bases). V was clipped by 10 bases and J by 4 bases, with 15 bases between them. The CDR3 loop spans 13 amino acids. The germline gives CDR1 LNHDA, CDR2 SQIVND (reference sequence). CDR3 coding DNA: TGTGCCACTAATCAGGGGTCTCCAGATACGCAGTATTTT. This gives the protein CATNQGSPDTQYF. Supplemented by reference TRBV19 and TRBJ2-3, the full variable domain reads DGGITQSPKYLFRKEGQNVTLSCEQNLNHDAMYWYRQDPGQGLRLIYYSQIVNDFQKGDIAEGYSVSREKKESFPLTVTSAQKNPTAFYLCATNQGSPDTQYFGPGTRLTVL.

This chain's CDR3 is CASSSLGTSGMETQYF. CDR3 coding DNA: TGTGCCAGCAGTTCCTTGGGGACTAGCGGGATGGAGACCCAGTACTTC. This rearrangement joins TRBV28 to TRBJ2-5; 13 positions match TRBD2. Germline CDR1 is MDHEN and CDR2 is SYDVKM. V dropped 4 bases and J dropped 5; count of bases not matched to a gene: 7. CDR3 length: 16 amino acids.

The genes are TRBV9 and TRBJ2-7; TRBD1 might be the D (6 bases). Germline V gives CDR1 SGDLS, CDR2 YYNGEE. Trimming left V 4 bases short and J 1 base short, with 12 bases between. The CDR3 spans 14 residues. The CDR3 DNA sequence: TGTGCCAGCAGCTTCCGGGACAATTCCTACGAGCAGTACTTC. Protein: CASSFRDNSYEQYF.

The rearrangement joins TRBV7-9 to TRBJ2-7, with D unresolved. The CDR3 spans 14 residues. The V gene's germline CDR1 is SEHNR and CDR2 FQNEAQ (reference sequence). Trimming removed 2 bases at V and 5 bases at J, with 13 bases between. The CDR3 bases are TGTGCCAGCAGCTTAACACAGACGAGAAACGAGCAGTACTTC. This translates into CASSLTQTRNEQYF.

This clone was seen only a few times. The chain links TRBV6-5 to TRBJ1-3; D call uncertain. Per the germline V gene, CDR1 is MNHEY and CDR2 is SVGAGI. There are 13 residues in the CDR3. Trimming shortened V by 8 bases and J by 0 bases, and 8 bases separated the two germline ends. The CDR3 here is CASAEISGNTIYF. Here the CDR3 DNA reads TGTGCCAGCGCCGAGATCTCTGGAAACACCATATATTTT.

The J gene is TRBJ2-2, the V gene TRBV30; D gene unclear. Germline lookup yields CDR1 GTSNPN and CDR2 SVGIG (reference sequence). Trimming left V 4 bases short and J 1 base short, with 13 bases between. CDR3 length: 15 residues. CDR3 in amino acids: CAWKEPPGNTGELFF. CDR3 in DNA: TGTGCCTGGAAAGAACCCCCGGGGAACACCGGGGAGCTGTTTTTT. Looking up the rest from reference TRBV30 and TRBJ2-2 gives the full variable domain: SQTIHQWPATLVQPVGSPLSLECTVEGTSNPNLYWYRQAAGRGLQLLFYSVGIGQISSEVPQNLSASRPQDRQFILSSKKLLLSDSGFYLCAWKEPPGNTGELFFGEGSRLTVL.

The gene calls are TRBV10-3 and TRBJ1-1; TRBD1 matches at 7 bases. CDR1 and CDR2 from the germline V gene are ENHRY and SYGVKD. Trimming took 6 bases from V and 0 from J; bases not matched to a gene: 10. The CDR3 extends over 16 amino acids. The chain's CDR3 is CAIRETGVWVNTEAFF. As DNA, the CDR3 is TGTGCCATCAGGGAAACAGGGGTGTGGGTGAACACTGAAGCTTTCTTT.

This clone was counted once. This chain links TRBV5-1 with TRBJ2-3, with D possibly TRBD1 on 5 matching bases. CDR3 length equals 14 residues. CDR1 is SGHRS and CDR2 is YFSETQ in the germline V gene. V lost 3 bases and J 3 bases, leaving 11 bases between the germline ends. CDR3 DNA: TGCGCCAGCAGCTCGGGCAGGGAAACAGATACGCAGTATTTT. The encoded protein is CASSSGRETDTQYF.

The chain has TRBV9 and TRBJ2-2; a weak D match, TRBD2 (7 bases). With 5 bases removed from V and 0 bases from J, the gap between germline ends came to 11 bases. The CDR3 has 15 amino acids. CDR1 and CDR2 (germline): SGDLS, YYNGEE. The CDR3 is CASREGGANTGELFF. CDR3 DNA: TGTGCCAGCAGGGAGGGGGGGGCGAACACCGGGGAGCTGTTTTTT.

This sequence joins TRBV6-6 and TRBJ2-7; 7 bases agree with TRBD1. CDR3 length equals 15 residues. Germline lookup yields CDR1 MNHNY and CDR2 SVGAGI (reference sequence). J lost 2 bases, V lost 9 bases, and 13 bases had no gene match. The DNA for the CDR3 is TGTGCCAGTGTCAACACGGGACAGAATACCTACGAGCAGTACTTC. Its protein product is CASVNTGQNTYEQYF.

The chain couples TRBV27 to TRBJ1-2; TRBD1 matches 9 bases. The CDR3 totals 17 residues. The ends lost 5 bases at V and 2 bases at J; junction bases unmatched: 12. Germline CDR1 reads MNHEY; CDR2 reads SMNVEV (reference sequence). The DNA of the CDR3 is TGTGCCAGCAGTCGGAAGAAAGCCGGGACAGGGAACTATGGCTACACCTTC. Protein: CASSRKKAGTGNYGYTF.

V usage is TRBV18 and J usage is TRBJ1-2; D perhaps matches TRBD1 (6 bases). V shed 3 bases and J shed 3 bases, with 11 bases lying between them. The V gene's germline CDR1 is KGHSH and CDR2 LQKENI. This CDR3 comprises 14 residues. CDR3 protein: CASSPRTAYYGYTF. As DNA, the CDR3 is TGTGCCAGCTCACCTCGGACAGCCTACTATGGCTACACCTTC.